This TCR beta chain was captured by sequencing in a study of T-cell reconstitution after alpha-beta-depleted transplantation in children. Study conclusions and caveats: Several hundred expanded graft clones reportedly were the source of alpha-beta T cells about two months after transplant. After transplant, high TCRbeta diversity at day 60 in some patients arose from surviving recipient T cells and thymic progenitors. The authors attributed T-cell counts and diversity one year after transplant mostly to newly produced T cells.

V trimming: 1 base; J trimming: 7 bases; junction bases outside the gene matches: 8. CDR3 length equals 15 residues. Germline V lookup: CDR1 DFQATT, CDR2 SNEGSKA (reference sequence). Preparation of the TCRbeta library involved a method that used unique molecular identifiers. A single record per CDR3 protein comes from TCRdb applying MiXCR to the PCR reads. Among around 230,000 distinct CDR3 sequences listed, under 20% were seen once. This clonotype has only a few counts. Its antigen remains unidentified. The receptor comes from a male patient aged 2-15 years who had a stem cell transplant for acute lymphoblastic leukemia, so the T cells may come from the graft donor. This chain uses TRBV20-1 with TRBJ2-1, with 9 nucleotides matching TRBD2. The source was PBMCs, mostly from graft donor cells, collected 360 days after TCRalphabeta/CD19-depleted stem cell transplant. CDR3 sequence (DNA): TGCAGTGCTAGAGGTCGGCTAGCGGGGTCAAATGAGCAGTTCTTC. It codes for CSARGRLAGSNEQFF.